The T cell receptor beta chain under discussion was sequenced for a study of CD8 T cells in Susac syndrome (dated by TCRdb to the late 2010s). Looking at the study overall: Whether CD8+ T cell activation and differentiation in Susac syndrome was antigen driven was tested using repertoire sequencing. Points the paper makes about the study in general: The TCR sequencing and HLA analysis was acknowledged to have included a relatively small number of individuals.

This clonotype showed up just a few times. Its antigen is currently not known. One junction end disagrees with the germline gene, perhaps due to a read error. The CDR3 sequence holds 11 residues, the cysteine and phenylalanine included. Left in the record is the CDR3 DNA by itself, 33 bases read in frame from the first base. From the germline V gene, CDR1 is MNHNS and CDR2 is SASEGT. RNA was extracted using the RNeasy kit, and roughly 0.5 to 1 ug of the RNA was reverse transcribed with random hexamers. The immunoSEQ multiplex PCR assay, which covers 54 Vbeta and 13 Jbeta segments, was used to amplify TCR beta CDR3 regions. PCR amplification bias was corrected by using a synthetic template baseline for primer optimization and computational correction. The original methods were these. Reads were annotated to V, D and J genes per IMGT and analyzed with immunoSEQ Analyzer, keeping only productive sequences. Clonality was calculated as one minus the Shannon entropy normalized by log2 of the number of productive unique sequences. For each patient and control, public and private clones were evaluated within the 100 most prevalent clones. Clones were defined as Susac-specific when absent from the healthy and MS cohorts, from about 1,100 published viral clones and from other ImmuneACCESS disease sequences. TCRdb reworked the public reads: Q25 trimming with fastp, MiXCR clone assembly, productive beta chains retained. Every entry covers one CDR3 protein and lists the most common genes and DNA from its rows. These V and J calls originate from TCRdb's pipeline instead of the authors' own analysis. This sample lists some 120,000 distinct CDR3 sequences; 90% to 95% were detected once. The ten largest clones represent 0.12% of the sample.

Peripheral blood CD8+ and CD4+ T cells from healthy donors, Susac syndrome patients and multiple sclerosis patients were profiled by high-throughput TCR beta sequencing. The healthy donors served as controls matched for age and sex. CD8+ TEMRA cells were enriched by FACS, while bulk CD8+ and CD4+ T cells were purified by magnetic negative isolation. Blood was collected in EDTA tubes and processed within 24 hours, with PBMCs isolated through density gradient centrifugation. PBMCs destined for TCR sequencing were cryopreserved in liquid nitrogen and later thawed in a 37 °C water bath. The sorted or isolated CD4+, CD8+ and CD8+ TEMRA cells had a purity of 90% or higher.

Recombination connected TRBV6-1 to TRBJ1-2, with 10 junctional bases fitting TRBD1. The receptor was isolated from a human donor in good health. Sequenced material: CD4+ T cells from PBMCs. This receptor has the CDR3 CASSRGQGSSF. The DNA is as follows: TGTGCCAGCAGTCGGGGACAGGGGAGCTCCTTC.